A single sample gave rise to the 17 T cell receptor beta chains below, sequenced in a study of radiotherapy plus CTLA-4 blockade in lung cancer. Repertoires were generated with immunoSEQ multiplex PCR, while TCRdb's copy carries only in-frame clones and drops some. The sample lists tens of thousands of clones, roughly three quarters occurring once. The specimen comprised peripheral blood, sampled from a patient treated with radiotherapy plus ipilimumab. The receptor source for this set is a human donor with non-small cell lung cancer whose response to radiotherapy plus ipilimumab could not be evaluated.

This sequence joins TRBV5-1 and TRBJ2-2, with D hard to call. Germline CDR1 is SGHRS and CDR2 is YFSETQ. The CDR3 is made up of 17 amino acids. Trimming cost V 3 bases and J 6 bases, with 21 bases left between them. The CDR3 DNA sequence: TGCGCCAGCAGCTCATCCCCACGCGGTCCAAGCTCCGGGGAGCTGTTTTTT. Its translation: CASSSSPRGPSSGELFF.

The chain employs TRBV10-3 and TRBJ1-5, with 8 positions matching TRBD1. The CDR3 runs to 14 residues. The J segment lost 8 bases and the V segment lost 3 bases, leaving 6 bases of the junction unmatched. CDR1 is ENHRY and CDR2 is SYGVKD in the germline V gene. The CDR3 here is CAISDGQGPKPQHF. The DNA of the CDR3 is TGTGCCATCAGTGACGGACAGGGCCCGAAGCCCCAGCATTTT.

This rearrangement joins TRBV7-9 to TRBJ2-1, with TRBD2 matching 7 bases. The J segment lost 2 bases and the V segment lost 3 bases, leaving 7 bases of the junction unmatched. Germline V gives CDR1 SEHNR, CDR2 FQNEAQ (reference sequence). The CDR3 sequence is 16 residues long. CDR3 region: CASSLGLAVPYNEQFF. Here the CDR3 DNA reads TGTGCCAGCAGCTTGGGTCTAGCGGTTCCCTACAATGAGCAGTTCTTC.

This clone was counted a single time. V and J are TRBV6-6 and TRBJ1-3; D is unclear. V lost 2 bases and J 4 bases, leaving 12 bases between the germline ends. The CDR3 totals 15 residues. In germline, CDR1 is MNHNY, CDR2 SVGAGI (reference sequence). The CDR3 is CASSYAKTEGNTIYF. As DNA, the CDR3 is TGTGCCAGCAGTTACGCCAAGACTGAGGGAAACACCATATATTTT.

This rearrangement joins TRBV2 to TRBJ1-3; D is possibly TRBD1 (6 bases). The CDR3 contains 15 residues. Germline V gene sequence: CDR1 SNHLY, CDR2 FYNNEI. Between the trimmed V and J ends, which lost 4 bases and 2 bases, there was a span of 12 bases. The CDR3 nucleotides read TGTGCCAGCAGTGGGGGGACACCCCCTGGAAACACCATATATTTT. Residues: CASSGGTPPGNTIYF.

V gene TRBV7-8 combines with J gene TRBJ2-1; 9 bases map to TRBD2. The CDR3 totals 15 residues. Germline CDR1 SGHVS, CDR2 FQNEAQ. With 3 bases clipped from V and 8 bases from J, the junction kept 8 bases outside the gene matches. The CDR3 region is CASSFRREGGDEQFF. The DNA of the CDR3 is TGTGCCAGCAGCTTTAGGCGGGAGGGAGGGGATGAGCAGTTCTTC.

This clone was observed a few times. This chain joins TRBV7-2 and TRBJ1-2; the D gene is possibly TRBD1 (6 bases). The CDR3 is made up of 16 amino acids. V gave up 1 base and J gave up 4 bases, with 16 bases separating them. The V gene's germline CDR1 is SGHTA and CDR2 FQGNSA. The CDR3 here is CASSLDLPTGVYGYTF. The DNA of the CDR3 is TGTGCCAGCAGCTTAGATCTCCCGACAGGTGTCTATGGCTACACCTTC. Looking up the rest from reference TRBV7-2 and TRBJ1-2 gives the full variable domain: GAGVSQSPSNKVTEKGKDVELRCDPISGHTALYWYRQSLGQGLEFLIYFQGNSAPDKSGLPSDRFSAERTGGSVSTLTIQRTQQEDSAVYLCASSLDLPTGVYGYTFGSGTRLTVV.

This clone occurred once. This rearrangement joins TRBV5-1 to TRBJ2-5; 7 bases are shared with TRBD1. Germline trimming cut 4 bases from V and 1 base from J; bases unmatched to any gene: 7. The CDR3 is 15 amino acids. Germline V lookup: CDR1 SGHRS, CDR2 YFSETQ. CDR3 protein: CASSPLRGIQETQYF. The DNA of the CDR3 is TGCGCCAGCAGCCCACTCAGGGGGATCCAAGAGACCCAGTACTTC.

This sequence joins TRBV5-4 and TRBJ2-5; D is possibly TRBD2 (7 bases). The CDR3 has 16 amino acids. Trimming pared 3 bases from V and 5 bases from J, leaving 20 bases between. Per germline, CDR1 SGHNT and CDR2 YYREEE (reference sequence). Written as DNA, the CDR3 is TGTGCCAGCAGCTCCTCCTACGCCGGGGGGCTGGAGACCCAGTACTTC. This translates into CASSSSYAGGLETQYF.

The rearrangement links TRBV19 to TRBJ2-3; TRBD1 aligns across 7 bases. Germline V gives CDR1 LNHDA, CDR2 SQIVND (reference sequence). The CDR3 totals 15 residues. With 4 bases clipped from V and 2 bases from J, the junction kept 6 bases outside the gene matches. Here the CDR3 reads CASSRGQTVTDTQYF. CDR3 bases: TGTGCCAGTAGTAGGGGACAGACTGTCACAGATACGCAGTATTTT.

This clone was counted a single time. V usage is TRBV6-1 and J usage is TRBJ1-2, with 7 bases aligning to TRBD1. Germline CDR1 reads MNHNS; CDR2 reads SASEGT. V lost 8 bases and J lost 4; bases outside the gene matches: 10. CDR3 length equals 14 residues. CDR3 DNA sequence: TGTGCCAGCCAAGGATCAGACAGGGTCTATGGCTACACCTTC. Its translation: CASQGSDRVYGYTF.

The CDR3 sequence is CASRLRADIIYGYTF. CDR3 nucleotides: TGTGCCAGCAGGCTGAGAGCCGATATTATTTATGGCTACACCTTC. The chain joins TRBV6-1 to TRBJ1-2; unclear D gene. The CDR3 extends over 15 amino acids. CDR1 and CDR2 (germline): MNHNS, SASEGT. V dropped 6 bases and J dropped 5 bases, with 19 bases sitting between them.

This clone has only a few counts. V gene TRBV28 combines with J gene TRBJ2-1, with 15 nucleotides matching TRBD2. Trimming at V came to 6 bases and at J to 2 bases, leaving 8 bases not matched to a gene. This CDR3 contains 18 residues. Germline assignment: CDR1 MDHEN and CDR2 SYDVKM. CDR3 residues: CASRSGLAGGQPYNEQFF. The CDR3 bases are TGTGCCAGCAGATCCGGACTAGCGGGAGGGCAACCCTACAATGAGCAGTTCTTC.

This chain connects TRBV6-5 to TRBJ2-3; 8 positions match TRBD2. CDR1 and CDR2 (germline): MNHEY, SVGAGI. The CDR3 spans 15 residues. The V and J ends lost 6 bases and 1 base, in that order; junction bases with no gene match: 6. Here the CDR3 reads CASRTGLAGTDTQYF. CDR3 coding DNA: TGTGCCAGCAGAACTGGACTAGCTGGCACAGATACGCAGTATTTT.

The rearrangement links TRBV5-1 to TRBJ2-2; 9 bases agree with TRBD1. This CDR3 has 19 amino acids. The germline gives CDR1 SGHRS, CDR2 YFSETQ. V trimming: 0 bases; J trimming: 1 base; junction bases outside the gene matches: 10. As DNA, the CDR3 is TGCGCCAGCAGCTTGGGTTTACAGGGGGCCCCGAGGAACACCGGGGAGCTGTTTTTT. This codes for CASSLGLQGAPRNTGELFF.

A note on this clone: A junction end diverges from the germline sequence, so it may reflect a read error. The chain links TRBV5-3 to TRBJ2-7; 7 nucleotides agree with TRBD2. TRBV5-3 is labeled an ORF, and its function is uncertain. The CDR3 contains 12 residues. DNA for the CDR3: TGTGCCGGAAGCTTTTGGGGGGGGGAGCAGTACTTC. This sequence encodes CAGSFWGGEQYF.

This clone was found a few times. This rearrangement joins TRBV28 to TRBJ1-6, with 7 bases matching TRBD1. The CDR3 loop spans 15 amino acids. Germline CDR1 MDHEN, CDR2 SYDVKM. J gave up 5 bases and V 6 bases, and 7 bases lay outside the gene matches. For the CDR3, the DNA is TGTGCCAGCAGGCGACCAGGGGGGAATAATTCACCCCTCCACTTT. It codes for CASRRPGGNNSPLHF.